What follows are 18 T cell receptor beta chains derived from one specimen sequenced in a study of shared clonotypes between healthy human individuals. Assay: immunoSEQ multiplex PCR; the TCRdb copy retains only in-frame clones and omits some. The data hold over 400,000 clones, with around 80% observed a single time. What was sequenced was PBMCs. The receptors derive from a woman aged 35 to 49 in good health. Some clones in this sample may be carry-over from other donors' samples.

This clone was observed once. V gene TRBV28 combines with J gene TRBJ1-1, with D tentatively TRBD1 (5 bases). Germline CDR1 MDHEN, CDR2 SYDVKM. V dropped 8 bases and J dropped 3 bases, with 16 bases sitting between them. The length of the CDR3 is 14 residues. The CDR3 nucleotides are TGTGCCAGCCACCCGGGAGGGGCGGACACTGAAGCTTTCTTT. It specifies CASHPGGADTEAFF. The complete variable domain, with remaining parts taken from reference TRBV28 and TRBJ1-1, reads DVKVTQSSRYLVKRTGEKVFLECVQDMDHENMFWYRQDPGLGLRLIYFSYDVKMKEKGDIPEGYSVSREKKERFSLILESASTNQTSMYLCASHPGGADTEAFFGQGTRLTVV.

The chain links TRBV30 to TRBJ2-1, with D possibly TRBD2 on 6 matching bases. Germline CDR1 reads GTSNPN; CDR2 reads SVGIG (reference sequence). With 5 bases removed from V and 6 bases from J, the gap between germline ends came to 14 bases. The CDR3 runs to 13 residues. DNA of the CDR3: TGTGCCTGGGGTGGAGGGGTGTCCAATGAGCAGTTCTTC. Its translation is CAWGGGVSNEQFF. Based on the CDR3 plus reference TRBV30 and TRBJ2-1, the full variable domain is SQTIHQWPATLVQPVGSPLSLECTVEGTSNPNLYWYRQAAGRGLQLLFYSVGIGQISSEVPQNLSASRPQDRQFILSSKKLLLSDSGFYLCAWGGGVSNEQFFGPGTRLTVL.

This clone was observed a handful of times. This chain links TRBV5-1 with TRBJ1-2; 11 nucleotides line up with TRBD1. The germline gives CDR1 SGHRS, CDR2 YFSETQ. This CDR3 comprises 14 residues. J lost 7 bases, V lost 2 bases, and 4 bases had no gene match. The CDR3 sequence is CASSFGTGGFGYTF. The CDR3 DNA follows: TGCGCCAGCAGCTTTGGGACAGGGGGGTTTGGCTACACCTTC.

In regard to this clone: This likely stems from a read error, as it lies one base from a far larger clone. This chain uses TRBV27 with TRBJ2-1, with TRBD2 matching 9 bases. The germline gives CDR1 MNHEY, CDR2 SMNVEV (reference sequence). Trimming removed 10 bases from V and 7 bases from J; junction bases left unmatched: 14. CDR3 length: 15 residues. Here the CDR3 reads CAINDAWREGNEQFF. The CDR3 region has the DNA TGTGCCATCAACGATGCTTGGCGGGAGGGGAATGAGCAGTTCTTC.

This sequence joins TRBV6-5 and TRBJ2-1, with 7 bases matching TRBD2. With V trimmed by 2 bases and J by 5 bases, 6 bases remained unmatched. The CDR3 totals 15 residues. Per germline, CDR1 MNHEY and CDR2 SVGAGI. This CDR3 reads CASSYVAGANNEQFF. CDR3 coding DNA: TGTGCCAGCAGTTACGTCGCGGGAGCGAACAATGAGCAGTTCTTC.

The chain couples TRBV19 to TRBJ2-1, with D possibly being TRBD1 or TRBD2 (5 bases each). Germline CDR1 reads LNHDA; CDR2 reads SQIVND (reference sequence). The CDR3 consists of 15 residues. V was clipped by 7 bases and J by 0 bases, with 13 bases between them. CDR3 nucleotide sequence: TGTGCCAGTACCCCCTCCGGGACCTCCTACAATGAGCAGTTCTTC. Its translation is CASTPSGTSYNEQFF.

This clone showed up just once. The genes are TRBV5-4 and TRBJ2-5, with 9 bases that match TRBD1. The CDR3 length is 15 residues. Germline values: CDR1 SGHNT, CDR2 YYREEE (reference sequence). Trimming cost V 9 bases and J 6 bases; bases outside gene matches: 15. The CDR3 DNA is TGTGCCATCCCCCTGGGGACAGGGACGGATCAGACCCAGTACTTC. It is translated as CAIPLGTGTDQTQYF.

The chain is built from TRBV11-2 and TRBJ1-2; D gene uncertain. CDR1 is SGHAT, CDR2 FQNNGV, per germline. CDR3 length: 13 amino acids. V shed 1 base and J shed 12 bases, with 15 bases lying between them. The CDR3 reads CASSLGRGSGHTF. CDR3 DNA sequence: TGTGCCAGCAGCTTAGGGAGAGGTTCGGGCCACACCTTC.

The chain employs TRBV6-5 and TRBJ1-2; TRBD1 matches at 8 bases. The CDR3 sequence is 15 residues long. V lost 3 bases, J lost 2 bases, and 5 bases stayed unmatched. CDR1 is MNHEY and CDR2 is SVGAGI in the germline V gene. DNA of the CDR3: TGTGCCAGCAGTTATTTCGGACAGGGCAACTATGGCTACACCTTC. The encoded protein is CASSYFGQGNYGYTF.

This clone was counted between two and nine times. This same CDR3 is encoded by further DNA sequences in the sample. The chain links TRBV19 to TRBJ2-7; D unclear. CDR1 and CDR2 (germline): LNHDA, SQIVND (reference sequence). CDR3 size: 14 residues. V lost 6 bases, J lost 0 bases, and 12 bases lay in between. The CDR3 loop is CASSIQPNSYEQYF. The DNA for the CDR3 is TGTGCCAGTAGCATCCAACCCAACTCCTACGAGCAGTACTTC.

The chain has TRBV5-8 and TRBJ2-7; 9 bases agree with TRBD1. The CDR3 totals 13 residues. CDR1 is SGHTS, CDR2 YDEGEE, per germline. V dropped 0 bases and J dropped 11; count of bases not matched to a gene: 6. The DNA of the CDR3 is TGTGCCAGCAGCTTGGGTCCCAGGACAGGGGAGTACTTC. The encoded protein is CASSLGPRTGEYF.

This clone was observed a handful of times. The rearrangement uses TRBV7-4 and TRBJ1-2; D may be TRBD1 (6 bases). The CDR3 is 13 residues long. Trimming removed 3 bases at V and 5 bases at J, with 10 bases between. Germline V gene data show CDR1 as SGHVT and CDR2 as SQSDAQ. The DNA for the CDR3 is TGTGCCAGCAGCTTCTGGACAGATTATGGCTACACCTTC. It specifies CASSFWTDYGYTF.

V usage is TRBV5-1 and J usage is TRBJ2-7; D is ambiguous. The CDR3 covers 14 residues. Germline CDR1 reads SGHRS; CDR2 reads YFSETQ. The germline V and J ends were trimmed by 4 bases and 6 bases, with 17 bases remaining between them. Written as DNA, the CDR3 is TGCGCCAGCAGCACACCGGACCCACTTTCCGAGCAGTACTTC. Translating it yields CASSTPDPLSEQYF.

The chain is built from TRBV11-1 and TRBJ1-5; D gene ambiguous. This CDR3 region has 13 residues. From germline, CDR1 is SGHAT and CDR2 FQDESV (reference sequence). Trimming took off 0 bases at V and 5 bases at J, with 5 bases between the two ends. The CDR3 here is CASSLAEDQPQHF. The CDR3 DNA sequence: TGTGCCAGCAGCTTAGCGGAGGATCAGCCCCAGCATTTT.

A single count supports this clone. This chain connects TRBV6-5 to TRBJ2-7, with no clear D. V was clipped by 0 bases and J by 5 bases, with 17 bases between them. This CDR3 contains 16 residues. The germline gives CDR1 MNHEY, CDR2 SVGAGI. In nucleotides, the CDR3 is TGTGCCAGCAGTTACTCCCTGGCAAGGCCCTGGAACGAGCAGTACTTC. Translating gives CASSYSLARPWNEQYF.

The chain recombines TRBV9 with TRBJ2-7; 11 bases line up with TRBD2. The CDR3 is 15 amino acids. Trimming at V came to 4 bases and at J to 5 bases, leaving 8 bases not matched to a gene. Germline V gene data show CDR1 as SGDLS and CDR2 as YYNGEE. The CDR3 DNA is TGTGCCAGCAGCCCTGGGACTAGCGGAAACCACGAGCAGTACTTC. Residues: CASSPGTSGNHEQYF.

This clone was seen just once. The chain recombines TRBV28 with TRBJ2-7; D may be TRBD1 or TRBD2 (7 bases each). The CDR3 sequence is 16 residues long. From germline, CDR1 is MDHEN and CDR2 SYDVKM. Trimming stripped 5 bases from V and 2 bases from J, with 19 bases between. CDR3 protein: CASSEGGGRGAYEQYF. The CDR3, as DNA: TGTGCCAGCAGTGAGGGGGGGGGCAGGGGGGCCTACGAGCAGTACTTC.

V gene TRBV7-2 combines with J gene TRBJ2-1; the match to TRBD1 covers 8 bases. Germline CDR1 and CDR2: SGHTA and FQGNSA. The CDR3 covers 14 residues. Unmatched junction bases numbered 6, after V lost 4 bases and J lost 7 bases. The CDR3 coding sequence is TGTGCCAGCAGCTCAGACAGGGGCTTGAATGAGCAGTTCTTC. This gives the protein CASSSDRGLNEQFF.